This T cell receptor beta chain came from a study of molecular identifiers for immune sequencing clone quantification. Study-wide results and limits: Sizes of highly expanded clones could be underestimated through identical TCRs sharing a barcode. In a background of around 1 million naive cells, spiked Jurkat TCR RNA from one cell was reportedly detectable.

This clonotype was counted a few times. Its cognate antigen is unknown. The germline V gene has CDR1 KGHDR and CDR2 SFDVKD. This CDR3 spans 16 amino acids. Trimming cost V 0 bases and J 5 bases, with 14 bases left between them. Bulk libraries came from a prior protocol with listed TCR primers. TCRdb re-derived calls from the PCR reads in MiXCR, one entry per CDR3 protein. Here the sample spans about 32,000 distinct CDR3 sequences, over 15% being singletons. The clonotype comes from a human donor in good health. Some libraries in this study had Jurkat cell RNA spiked in. V is TRBV24-1 and J is TRBJ2-3; a possible D gene is TRBD2 (6 bases). Sample: naive CD8+ T cells from blood, with Jurkat cell RNA spiked in. Subset defined: FACS-sorted CD8+CD4-CCR7+CD45RA+ naive T cells. The CDR3 is CATSDLLAPGGDTQYF. The CDR3 DNA reads TGTGCCACCAGTGATTTGCTGGCTCCCGGGGGAGATACGCAGTATTTT.